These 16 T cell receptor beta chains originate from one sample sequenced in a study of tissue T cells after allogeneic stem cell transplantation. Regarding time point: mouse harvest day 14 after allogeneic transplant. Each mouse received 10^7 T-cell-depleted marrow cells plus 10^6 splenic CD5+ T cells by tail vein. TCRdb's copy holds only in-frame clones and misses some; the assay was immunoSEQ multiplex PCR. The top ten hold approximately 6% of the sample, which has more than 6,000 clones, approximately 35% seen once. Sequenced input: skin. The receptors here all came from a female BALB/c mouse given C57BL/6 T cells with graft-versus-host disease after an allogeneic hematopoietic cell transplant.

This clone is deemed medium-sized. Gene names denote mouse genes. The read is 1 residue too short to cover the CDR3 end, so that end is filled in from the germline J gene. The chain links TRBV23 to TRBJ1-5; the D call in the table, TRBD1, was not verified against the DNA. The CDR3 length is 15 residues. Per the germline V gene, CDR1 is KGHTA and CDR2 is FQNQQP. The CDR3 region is CSSSSAGNNNQAPLF. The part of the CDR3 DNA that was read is TGCTCCAGCAGTTCCGCAGGGAATAACAACCAGGCTCCGCTT.

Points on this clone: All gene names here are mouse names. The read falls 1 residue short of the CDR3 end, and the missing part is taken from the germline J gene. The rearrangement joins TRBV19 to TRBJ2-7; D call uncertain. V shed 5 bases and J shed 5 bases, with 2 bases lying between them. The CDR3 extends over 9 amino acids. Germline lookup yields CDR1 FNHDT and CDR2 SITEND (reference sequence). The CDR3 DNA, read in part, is TGTGCCAGCAGGGATGAACAGTAC. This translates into CASRDEQY. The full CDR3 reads CASRDEQYF.

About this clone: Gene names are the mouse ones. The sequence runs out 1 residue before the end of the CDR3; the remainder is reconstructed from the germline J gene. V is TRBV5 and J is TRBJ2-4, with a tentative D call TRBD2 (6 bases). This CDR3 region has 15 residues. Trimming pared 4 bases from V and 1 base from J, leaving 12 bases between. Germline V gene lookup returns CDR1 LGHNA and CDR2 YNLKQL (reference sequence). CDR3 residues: CASSPNWDGQNTLYF. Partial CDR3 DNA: TGTGCCAGCAGCCCAAACTGGGACGGTCAAAACACCTTGTAC.

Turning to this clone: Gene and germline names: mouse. CDR3 DNA, as far as it was read: TGCTCCAGCAGGCGCAGGGGAGGTGCAGAAACGCTGTAT. Translated: CSSRRRGGAETLY. The whole CDR3 region reads CSSRRRGGAETLYF. This sequence joins TRBV23 and TRBJ2-3; the table assigns TRBD1, which was not confirmed against the DNA. The CDR3 end falls 1 residue outside the read, so it is completed with the germline J gene. The CDR3 consists of 14 residues. Germline V gene data show CDR1 as KGHTA and CDR2 as FQNQQP.

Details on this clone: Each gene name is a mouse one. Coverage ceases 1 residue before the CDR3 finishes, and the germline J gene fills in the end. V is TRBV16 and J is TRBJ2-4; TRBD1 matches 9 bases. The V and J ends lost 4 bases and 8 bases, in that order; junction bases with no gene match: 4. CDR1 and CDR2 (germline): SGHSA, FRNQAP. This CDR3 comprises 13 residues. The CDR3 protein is CASSSTGGSTLYF. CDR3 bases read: TGTGCAAGCAGCTCCACAGGGGGCTCCACCTTGTAC.

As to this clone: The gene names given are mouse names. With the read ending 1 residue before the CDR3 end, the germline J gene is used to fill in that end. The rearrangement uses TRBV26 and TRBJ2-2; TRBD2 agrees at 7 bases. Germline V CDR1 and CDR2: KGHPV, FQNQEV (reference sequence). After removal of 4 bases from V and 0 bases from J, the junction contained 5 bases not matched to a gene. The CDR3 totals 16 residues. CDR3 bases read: TGTGCCAGCAGTCCCACGGGGGGGGCAAACACCGGGCAGCTCTAC. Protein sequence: CASSPTGGANTGQLY. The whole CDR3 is CASSPTGGANTGQLYF. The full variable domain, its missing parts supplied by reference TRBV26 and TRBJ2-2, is NSKVIQTPRYLVKGQGQKAKMRCIPEKGHPVVFWYQQNKNNEFKFLINFQNQEVLQQIDMTEKRFSAECPSNSPCSLEIQSSEAGDSALYLCASSPTGGANTGQLYFGEGSKLTVL.

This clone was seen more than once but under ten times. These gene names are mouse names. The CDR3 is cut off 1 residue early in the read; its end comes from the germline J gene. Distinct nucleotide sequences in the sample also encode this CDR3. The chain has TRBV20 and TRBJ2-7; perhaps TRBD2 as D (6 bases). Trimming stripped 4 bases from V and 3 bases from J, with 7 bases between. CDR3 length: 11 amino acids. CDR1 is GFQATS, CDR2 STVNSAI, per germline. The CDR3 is CGATGGYEQYF. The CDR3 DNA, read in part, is TGTGGTGCTACGGGGGGCTATGAACAGTAC.

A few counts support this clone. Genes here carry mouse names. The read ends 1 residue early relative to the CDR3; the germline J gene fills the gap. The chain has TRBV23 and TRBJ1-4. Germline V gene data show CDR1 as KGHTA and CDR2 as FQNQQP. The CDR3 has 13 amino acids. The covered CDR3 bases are TGCTCCAGCAGTCAAGGGACGAACGAAAGATTATTT. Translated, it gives CSSSQGTNERLF. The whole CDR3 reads CSSSQGTNERLFF.

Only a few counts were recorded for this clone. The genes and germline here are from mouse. The part of the CDR3 DNA that was read is TGTGCCAGCAGTGATAGGGGGAGAGGCGACACCTTGTAC. Its protein is CASSDRGRGDTLY. The entire CDR3 reads CASSDRGRGDTLYF. The V and J genes are TRBV13-3 and TRBJ2-4; possibly TRBD1 for D (6 bases). The read ends 1 residue before the CDR3 terminus; that terminus is restored from the germline J gene. V was trimmed by 1 base and J by 7 bases, leaving 13 bases between them. The CDR3 length is 14 residues. Per the germline V gene, CDR1 is NNHDY and CDR2 is SYVADS.

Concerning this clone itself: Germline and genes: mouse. The CDR3 here is CASSLPGGPYEQYF. CDR3 bases read: TGTGCCAGCAGTCTGCCGGGGGGCCCTTATGAACAGTAC. J is TRBJ2-7 and V is TRBV26; D may be TRBD2 (7 bases). The CDR3 extends 1 residue past the end of the read, so its final part is completed from the germline J gene. The V end was cut by 2 bases, the J end by 4 bases, with 12 bases between. This CDR3 contains 14 residues. Germline V gene lookup returns CDR1 KGHPV and CDR2 FQNQEV (reference sequence).

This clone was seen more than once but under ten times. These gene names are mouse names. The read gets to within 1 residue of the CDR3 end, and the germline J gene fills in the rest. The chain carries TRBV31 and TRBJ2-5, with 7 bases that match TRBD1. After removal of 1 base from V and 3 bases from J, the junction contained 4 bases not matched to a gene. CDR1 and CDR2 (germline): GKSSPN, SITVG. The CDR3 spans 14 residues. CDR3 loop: CAWSPPGQQDTQYF. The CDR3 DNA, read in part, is TGTGCCTGGAGTCCGCCGGGACAGCAAGACACCCAGTAC.

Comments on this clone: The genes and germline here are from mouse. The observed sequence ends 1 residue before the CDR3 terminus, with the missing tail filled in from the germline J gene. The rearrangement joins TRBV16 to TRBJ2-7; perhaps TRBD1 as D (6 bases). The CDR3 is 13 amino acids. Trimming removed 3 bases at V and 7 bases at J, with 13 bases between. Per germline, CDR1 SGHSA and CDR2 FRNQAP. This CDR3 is CASSLGGGGEQYF. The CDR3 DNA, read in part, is TGTGCAAGCAGCTTGGGAGGGGGAGGAGAACAGTAC.

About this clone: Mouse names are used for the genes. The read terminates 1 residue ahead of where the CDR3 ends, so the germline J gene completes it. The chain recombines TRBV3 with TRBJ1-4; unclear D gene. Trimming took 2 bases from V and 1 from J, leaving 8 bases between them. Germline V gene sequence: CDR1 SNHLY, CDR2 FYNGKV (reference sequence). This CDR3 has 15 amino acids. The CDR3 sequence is CASSLRGSSNERLFF. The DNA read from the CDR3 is TGTGCCAGCAGCTTACGGGGATCTTCCAACGAAAGATTATTT. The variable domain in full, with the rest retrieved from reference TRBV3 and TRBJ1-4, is GPKVLQIPSHQIIDMGQMVTLNCDPVSNHLYFYWYKQILGQQMEFLVNFYNGKVMEKSKLFKDQFSVERPDGSYFTLKIQPTALEDSAVYFCASSLRGSSNERLFFGHGTKLSVL.

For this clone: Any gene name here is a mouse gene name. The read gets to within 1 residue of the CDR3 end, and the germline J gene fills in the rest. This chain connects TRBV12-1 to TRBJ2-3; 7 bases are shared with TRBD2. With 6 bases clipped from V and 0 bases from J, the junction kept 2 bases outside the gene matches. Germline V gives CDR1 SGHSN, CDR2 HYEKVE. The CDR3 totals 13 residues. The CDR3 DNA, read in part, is TGTGCCAGCCTTGGGGGGAGTGCAGAAACGCTGTAT. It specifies CASLGGSAETLY. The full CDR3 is CASLGGSAETLYF.

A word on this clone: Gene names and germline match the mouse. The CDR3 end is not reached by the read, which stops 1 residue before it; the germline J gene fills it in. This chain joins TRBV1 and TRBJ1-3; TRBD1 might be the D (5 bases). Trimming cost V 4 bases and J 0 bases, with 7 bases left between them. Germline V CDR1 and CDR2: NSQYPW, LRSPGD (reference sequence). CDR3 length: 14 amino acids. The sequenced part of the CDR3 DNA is TGCACCTGCAGTGTCAGGGTTTCTGGAAATACGCTCTAT. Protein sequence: CTCSVRVSGNTLY. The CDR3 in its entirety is CTCSVRVSGNTLYF.

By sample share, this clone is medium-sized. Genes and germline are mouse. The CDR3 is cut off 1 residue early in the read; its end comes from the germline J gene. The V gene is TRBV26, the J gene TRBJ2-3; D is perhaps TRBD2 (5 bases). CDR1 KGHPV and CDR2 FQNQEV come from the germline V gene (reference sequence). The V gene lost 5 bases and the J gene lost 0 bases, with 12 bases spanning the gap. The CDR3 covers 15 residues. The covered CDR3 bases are TGTGCCAGCAGTAGGTTGGGGAGTAGTGCAGAAACGCTGTAT. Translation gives CASSRLGSSAETLY. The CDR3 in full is CASSRLGSSAETLYF.